The clone carrying this T cell receptor beta chain was recorded many times. CDR3 size: 14 residues. The V and J ends lost 6 bases and 3 bases respectively, with 15 bases between them. MiXCR was run by TCRdb on the reads, yielding one entry per CDR3 protein. Here the sample spans approximately 490,000 distinct CDR3 sequences, approximately 11% being singletons. The data stem from a study of T cell repertoires in cytomegalovirus infection. Sequencing input: PBMCs. The chain couples TRBV12-3 or TRBV12-4 to TRBJ2-7; no clear D gene. The clonotype originates from a human donor in good health (CMV status not recorded). Some clones in this sample may be carry-over from other donors' samples. The chain's CDR3 is CASSPPIDGYEQYF. The CDR3 nucleotides are TGTGCCAGCAGCCCACCCATCGACGGCTACGAGCAGTACTTC.